This T cell receptor beta chain was found in a study of CD8+CD57+ T cells in acquired aplastic anemia. A remark on this clonotype: Its antigen is currently unknown.

The patients chosen for sequencing had shown expansion of CD8+CD57+ cells (detected by flow cytometry). This CDR3 has 12 amino acids. V was pared by 7 bases and J by 10 bases, with 12 bases between. Per the germline V gene, CDR1 is SGDLS and CDR2 is YYNGEE. Whole-study results and caveats: Significance was not reached for CD8+ Simpson's diversity between patients and controls.

For CDR3 and TCR beta VDJ profiling, genomic DNA was the template used. TCRdb processed the reads anew with MiXCR; each CDR3 protein has one entry. The sample yields about 470,000 distinct CDR3 sequences, more than 25% seen once. The V gene is TRBV9, the J gene TRBJ1-6, with D unresolved. The sequencing input was sorted CD4+, CD8+, or CD8+CD57+ T cells (not recorded which) from PBMCs. This clonotype originated in a human donor with aplastic anemia. The CDR3 reads CASSNSGSPLHF. In DNA form, the CDR3 reads TGTGCCAGCTCCAACAGCGGCTCACCCCTCCACTTT.